The next 30 T cell receptor beta chains were all read from a single sample in a study of cytomegalovirus exposure and HLA in healthy donors. Only in-frame clones appear in the TCRdb table, and some are missing; sequencing was by immunoSEQ multiplex PCR. The table includes roughly 260,000 clones, 85% to 90% detected once. Sequenced material: PBMCs. These receptor sequences come from a man aged 18-30 years in good health and CMV-seronegative.

The gene calls are TRBV10-3 and TRBJ2-7; D perhaps matches TRBD1 (6 bases). Germline CDR1 reads ENHRY; CDR2 reads SYGVKD. V was pared by 4 bases and J by 5 bases, with 9 bases between. This CDR3 spans 12 amino acids. CDR3 in DNA: TGTGCCATCAGTGGACAGGCCCACGAGCAGTACTTC. It yields the protein CAISGQAHEQYF.

The chain uses TRBV5-4 and TRBJ2-6, with D possibly being TRBD1 (6 bases). The germline V gene has CDR1 SGHNT and CDR2 YYREEE (reference sequence). The V gene lost 4 bases and the J gene lost 2 bases, with 10 bases spanning the gap. The length of the CDR3 is 15 residues. The CDR3 loop is CASSAPGAGANVLTF. DNA for the CDR3: TGTGCCAGCAGCGCCCCAGGGGCTGGGGCCAACGTCCTGACTTTC.

J is TRBJ1-3 and V is TRBV19; TRBD1 matches 7 bases. In germline, CDR1 is LNHDA, CDR2 SQIVND (reference sequence). V shed 8 bases, J shed 1 base, and the junction held 8 bases outside the gene matches. The CDR3 runs to 15 residues. CDR3 coding DNA: TGTGCCAGTCGAAACAGGGGAGAATCTGGAAACACCATATATTTT. It codes for CASRNRGESGNTIYF.

The genes are TRBV5-1 and TRBJ2-5; 13 bases fit TRBD2. The CDR3 covers 16 residues. With 4 bases clipped from V and 5 bases from J, the junction kept 8 bases outside the gene matches. Looked up from germline, CDR1 is SGHRS and CDR2 is YFSETQ. CDR3 sequence: CASSEAGLAGMETQYF. The DNA for the CDR3 is TGCGCCAGCAGCGAAGCGGGACTAGCGGGAATGGAGACCCAGTACTTC.

The rearrangement links TRBV28 to TRBJ2-7; 10 bases are shared with TRBD2. CDR1 is MDHEN and CDR2 is SYDVKM in the germline V gene. CDR3 length: 16 amino acids. V gave up 3 bases and J gave up 0 bases; unmatched junction bases: 5. The CDR3 DNA follows: TGTGCCAGCAGTTTGCTCAGCGGGGGGGCCTCCTACGAGCAGTACTTC. Its translation: CASSLLSGGASYEQYF.

The CDR3 bases are TGTGCCAGCAGTTTAGGAGGACAGCTCGGGAACATTCAGTACTTC. Translating it yields CASSLGGQLGNIQYF. The chain recombines TRBV28 with TRBJ2-4; perhaps TRBD1 as D (6 bases). CDR1 and CDR2 (germline): MDHEN, SYDVKM. The CDR3 loop spans 15 amino acids. The V gene lost 2 bases and the J gene lost 7 bases, with 15 bases spanning the gap.

The chain couples TRBV28 to TRBJ1-2, with no clear D. The CDR3 spans 13 residues. Trimming removed 7 bases from V and 0 bases from J, with 9 bases in between. The germline V gene encodes CDR1 MDHEN and CDR2 SYDVKM. CDR3 in amino acids: CASMAGTNYGYTF. The CDR3 DNA reads TGTGCCAGCATGGCAGGTACTAACTATGGCTACACCTTC.

This clone has a single count. This same CDR3 is encoded by further DNA sequences in the sample. This chain uses TRBV9 with TRBJ2-5; weak D call: TRBD2 (6 bases). CDR1 is SGDLS and CDR2 is YYNGEE in the germline V gene. CDR3 length: 13 residues. V lost 0 bases and J lost 5, with 8 bases in between. This CDR3 is CASSVGGEETQYF. The CDR3 nucleotides are TGTGCCAGCAGCGTAGGGGGGGAGGAGACCCAGTACTTC.

A single count supports this clone. The CDR3 sequence is CASSQDTVPQAGELFF. As DNA, the CDR3 is TGCGCCAGCAGCCAAGATACGGTTCCTCAGGCCGGGGAGCTGTTTTTT. The J gene is TRBJ2-2, the V gene TRBV4-3, with unresolved D. Germline CDR1 and CDR2: LGHNA and YSLEER. Trimming shortened V by 0 bases and J by 6 bases, and 14 bases separated the two germline ends. The CDR3 extends over 16 amino acids.

This clone came up once. In DNA, the CDR3 is TGTGCCAGCAGCTTAGATGATAAAGGAGGCTATGGCTACACCTTC. This translates into CASSLDDKGGYGYTF. This chain links TRBV27 with TRBJ1-2, with D unclear. The CDR3 is 15 residues long. CDR1 is MNHEY and CDR2 is SMNVEV in the germline V gene (reference sequence). The ends were cut back, 6 bases at V and 4 bases at J, with 18 bases in the middle.

Comment on this clone: This sample includes further DNA sequences coding for the same CDR3. The genes are TRBV7-2 and TRBJ2-7; D may be TRBD1 (5 bases). The CDR3 totals 12 residues. The germline gives CDR1 SGHTA, CDR2 FQGNSA. The V gene lost 5 bases and the J gene lost 6 bases, with 11 bases spanning the gap. The CDR3 spells CASSRQGFEQYF. In DNA form, the CDR3 reads TGTGCCAGCAGCCGCCAGGGTTTCGAGCAGTACTTC.

The chain is built from TRBV6-6 and TRBJ2-4, with 7 bases identical to TRBD1. With V trimmed by 5 bases and J by 11 bases, 9 bases remained unmatched. There are 13 residues in the CDR3. The germline V gene encodes CDR1 MNHNY and CDR2 SVGAGI (reference sequence). The CDR3 region has the DNA TGTGCCAGCAGTGGGCAGACAGGGATCGTTCAGTACTTC. Its translation is CASSGQTGIVQYF.

The gene calls are TRBV7-9 and TRBJ2-4, with 15 nucleotides matching TRBD2. The junction had 2 bases not matched to a gene; V was cut back by 3 bases and J by 8 bases. The CDR3 covers 15 residues. The V gene's germline CDR1 is SEHNR and CDR2 FQNEAQ (reference sequence). Here the CDR3 reads CASSLGLAGGHIQYF. The CDR3 DNA reads as TGTGCCAGCAGCTTGGGACTAGCGGGGGGACACATTCAGTACTTC. Variable domain in full (rest from reference TRBV7-9 and TRBJ2-4): DTGVSQNPRHKITKRGQNVTFRCDPISEHNRLYWYRQTLGQGPEFLTYFQNEAQLEKSRLLSDRFSAERPKGSFSTLEIQRTEQGDSAMYLCASSLGLAGGHIQYFGAGTRLSVL.

The chain couples TRBV11-2 to TRBJ2-7; D gene uncertain. With 5 bases removed from V and 0 bases from J, the gap between germline ends came to 8 bases. Germline CDR1 SGHAT, CDR2 FQNNGV. The CDR3 contains 13 residues. The CDR3 nucleotides are TGTGCCAGCAGCCCGGCTAGCTCCTACGAGCAGTACTTC. Its protein is CASSPASSYEQYF. Based on the CDR3 plus reference TRBV11-2 and TRBJ2-7, the full variable domain is EAGVAQSPRYKIIEKRQSVAFWCNPISGHATLYWYQQILGQGPKLLIQFQNNGVVDDSQLPKDRFSAERLKGVDSTLKIQPAKLEDSAVYLCASSPASSYEQYFGPGTRLTVT.

As regards this clone: In the same sample, other DNA sequences code for this CDR3. CDR3 residues: CASSYGGSSYNEQFF. Here the CDR3 DNA reads TGTGCCAGCAGTTACGGGGGGTCTTCCTACAATGAGCAGTTCTTC. The chain employs TRBV6-5 and TRBJ2-1, with D perhaps TRBD2 (6 bases). The length of the CDR3 is 15 residues. The germline V gene has CDR1 MNHEY and CDR2 SVGAGI. Deletions cut 2 bases from V and 1 base from J, with 9 bases between.

This clone was observed once. The genes are TRBV6-4 and TRBJ2-3; TRBD2 agrees at 10 bases. In germline, CDR1 is MRHNA, CDR2 SNTAGT. CDR3 length: 14 residues. The J segment lost 11 bases and the V segment lost 1 base, leaving 6 bases of the junction unmatched. CDR3 residues: CASSDWASGGGQYF. The CDR3 DNA sequence: TGTGCCAGCAGTGACTGGGCTAGCGGGGGCGGGCAGTATTTT.

This sequence joins TRBV10-3 and TRBJ2-5, with D perhaps TRBD1 (5 bases). Trimming removed 5 bases at V and 1 base at J, with 8 bases between. The CDR3 has 13 amino acids. Germline V CDR1 and CDR2: ENHRY, SYGVKD. The CDR3 here is CAISRDSQETQYF. DNA for the CDR3: TGTGCCATCAGTCGTGACAGCCAAGAGACCCAGTACTTC.

This chain connects TRBV4-1 to TRBJ2-1, with 9 positions matching TRBD2. The V gene end was trimmed by 0 bases and the J gene end by 10 bases; junction bases not matched to a gene: 13. The V gene's germline CDR1 is MGHRA and CDR2 YSYEKL. The CDR3 is 17 residues long. CDR3: CASSQEGREGLFWEQFF. As DNA, the CDR3 is TGCGCCAGCAGCCAAGAGGGGCGGGAGGGCCTGTTTTGGGAGCAGTTCTTC.

The chain recombines TRBV2 with TRBJ2-7; D might be TRBD2 (5 bases). Germline V gives CDR1 SNHLY, CDR2 FYNNEI. V was trimmed by 7 bases and J by 0 bases, leaving 10 bases between them. The CDR3 runs 13 residues. The CDR3 loop is CASNGGYSYEQYF. As DNA, the CDR3 is TGTGCCAGCAATGGCGGGTACTCCTACGAGCAGTACTTC.

In its sample, this clone was seen a few times. The rearrangement uses TRBV5-4 and TRBJ2-2, with TRBD2 matching 7 bases. Per germline, CDR1 SGHNT and CDR2 YYREEE (reference sequence). V lost 4 bases, J lost 6 bases, and 3 bases stayed unmatched. The CDR3 sequence is 13 residues long. This CDR3 reads CASSPGRAGELFF. CDR3 bases: TGTGCCAGCAGCCCGGGGAGGGCCGGGGAGCTGTTTTTT.

The chain links TRBV9 to TRBJ1-5; 7 nucleotides match TRBD1. Trimming at V came to 1 base and at J to 2 bases, leaving 3 bases not matched to a gene. This CDR3 spans 15 amino acids. The germline gives CDR1 SGDLS, CDR2 YYNGEE. CDR3 nucleotide sequence: TGTGCCAGCAGCGTAACAGACAGGGGCAATCAGCCCCAGCATTTT. This gives the protein CASSVTDRGNQPQHF.

J is TRBJ1-6 and V is TRBV7-9; 8 nucleotides align to TRBD1. V gave up 4 bases and J gave up 8 bases; unmatched junction bases: 1. The CDR3 consists of 13 residues. The germline gives CDR1 SEHNR, CDR2 FQNEAQ (reference sequence). The CDR3 DNA is TGTGCCAGCAGCTCGACAGGGGATTCACCCCTCCACTTT. Its protein is CASSSTGDSPLHF.

The J gene is TRBJ2-2, the V gene TRBV27; possible D gene TRBD2, 6 bases. The CDR3 contains 15 residues. Looked up from germline, CDR1 is MNHEY and CDR2 is SMNVEV (reference sequence). V lost 3 bases, J lost 1 base, and 9 bases lay in between. CDR3 nucleotide sequence: TGTGCCAGCAGTTTTCTCGGGAGGAACACCGGGGAGCTGTTTTTT. As protein: CASSFLGRNTGELFF.

The chain couples TRBV9 to TRBJ2-1; 8 nucleotides align to TRBD2. The CDR3 is 15 amino acids. From germline, CDR1 is SGDLS and CDR2 YYNGEE. V was pared by 6 bases and J by 2 bases, with 7 bases of the junction left unmatched. CDR3 nucleotide sequence: TGTGCCAGCACCGAGACTAGCGCGACCTACAATGAGCAGTTCTTC. This gives the protein CASTETSATYNEQFF.

The chain recombines TRBV11-3 with TRBJ1-2; D is ambiguous. This CDR3 comprises 12 residues. Germline V gene lookup returns CDR1 SGHNT and CDR2 YENEEA. The V and J ends lost 5 bases and 8 bases respectively, with 12 bases between them. CDR3 in amino acids: CASSRGGEGYTF. CDR3 nucleotides: TGTGCCAGCAGCCGCGGCGGCGAGGGCTACACCTTC.

The V and J genes are TRBV4-1 and TRBJ2-2; 8 nucleotides align to TRBD2. V trimming: 0 bases; J trimming: 6 bases; junction bases outside the gene matches: 9. Germline V gene lookup returns CDR1 MGHRA and CDR2 YSYEKL. This CDR3 contains 17 residues. CDR3 DNA sequence: TGCGCCAGCAGCCAAGAAGTGGTTAGCGGGGCTGCCGGGGAGCTGTTTTTT. This codes for CASSQEVVSGAAGELFF.

Only a few counts were recorded for this clone. The chain combines TRBV28 with TRBJ1-6; D remains unclear. CDR1 and CDR2 (germline): MDHEN, SYDVKM. Between the trimmed V and J ends, which lost 3 bases and 8 bases, there was a span of 11 bases. This CDR3 is 14 amino acids long. CDR3 bases: TGTGCCAGCAGTTTGACCCAGGAGGATTCACCCCTCCACTTT. Translated: CASSLTQEDSPLHF.

The V gene is TRBV5-1, the J gene TRBJ1-4, with D perhaps matching TRBD1 (5 bases). In germline, CDR1 is SGHRS, CDR2 YFSETQ. The CDR3 extends over 17 amino acids. V gave up 0 bases and J gave up 0 bases, with 12 bases separating them. CDR3 sequence reads: CASSLAVGLATNEKLFF. The DNA of the CDR3 is TGCGCCAGCAGCTTGGCCGTGGGACTTGCAACTAATGAAAAACTGTTTTTT.

J is TRBJ2-2 and V is TRBV29-1; D is undetermined. The germline gives CDR1 SQVTM, CDR2 ANQGSEA. Trimming stripped 7 bases from V and 1 base from J, with 7 bases between. The CDR3 length is 12 residues. This CDR3 is CSAQMNTGELFF. The CDR3 DNA follows: TGCAGCGCCCAGATGAACACCGGGGAGCTGTTTTTT.

The chain's CDR3 is CASSPGGTVEKLFF. Written as DNA, the CDR3 is TGTGCCAGCAGCCCCGGCGGGACAGTTGAAAAACTGTTTTTT. This rearrangement joins TRBV7-2 to TRBJ1-4, with TRBD1 matching 7 bases. The CDR3 spans 14 residues. CDR1 is SGHTA, CDR2 FQGNSA, per germline. The V and J ends lost 5 bases and 7 bases, in that order; junction bases with no gene match: 7.